These 28 T cell receptor beta chains originate from one sample sequenced in a study of cytomegalovirus exposure and HLA in healthy donors. Here immunoSEQ multiplex PCR was the method, and the copy in TCRdb shows in-frame clones only, minus some. The table records 140,000 to 150,000 clones, 85% to 95% of them present only once. The sample comprised PBMCs. Receptors were obtained from a man between 18 and 29 years old in good health and CMV-seropositive.

This clone was observed a single time. V gene TRBV18 combines with J gene TRBJ1-2; 9 bases are a match to TRBD1. CDR1 is KGHSH and CDR2 is LQKENI in the germline V gene. V gave up 3 bases and J gave up 4 bases; unmatched junction bases: 3. The CDR3 loop spans 14 amino acids. The CDR3 here is CASSPPGQGYGYTF. The CDR3 DNA is TGTGCCAGCTCACCTCCGGGACAGGGCTATGGCTACACCTTC.

The chain carries TRBV15 and TRBJ2-3, with TRBD1 as a possible D gene (6 bases). Deletions cut 0 bases from V and 8 bases from J, with 15 bases between. This CDR3 has 15 amino acids. Germline CDR1 and CDR2: LNHNV and YYDKDF (reference sequence). In DNA form, the CDR3 reads TGTGCCACCAGCAGAGAGCCAGGGACATTAGGTACGCAGTATTTT. Translation: CATSREPGTLGTQYF.

As regards this clone: This sample includes further DNA sequences coding for the same CDR3. The rearrangement joins TRBV7-6 to TRBJ2-5; D is perhaps TRBD1 (5 bases). The germline V gene has CDR1 SGHVS and CDR2 FNYEAQ. V was shortened by 5 bases and J by 2 bases, with 9 bases between the two germline ends. This CDR3 contains 13 residues. CDR3: CASSTRQQETQYF. The CDR3 nucleotides read TGTGCCAGCAGCACAAGACAGCAAGAGACCCAGTACTTC.

This clone appeared once. The rearrangement joins TRBV5-4 to TRBJ2-5, with a tentative D call TRBD2 (5 bases). Trimming stripped 0 bases from V and 3 bases from J, with 12 bases between. CDR3 length: 15 amino acids. The germline gives CDR1 SGHNT, CDR2 YYREEE (reference sequence). This chain's CDR3 is CASSLVSRAEETQYF. For the CDR3, the DNA is TGTGCCAGCAGCTTGGTTTCGCGGGCGGAAGAGACCCAGTACTTC. Variable domain in full (rest from reference TRBV5-4 and TRBJ2-5): ETGVTQSPTHLIKTRGQQVTLRCSSQSGHNTVSWYQQALGQGPQFIFQYYREEENGRGNFPPRFSGLQFPNYSSELNVNALELDDSALYLCASSLVSRAEETQYFGPGTRLLVL.

In its sample, this clone was seen a few times. This chain joins TRBV6-1 and TRBJ2-3; TRBD2 is a possible D gene (5 bases). The ends were cut back, 5 bases at V and 6 bases at J, with 9 bases in the middle. Per the germline V gene, CDR1 is MNHNS and CDR2 is SASEGT. This CDR3 region has 12 residues. The CDR3 protein is CASSPGEDTQYF. The CDR3 DNA is TGTGCCAGCAGTCCCGGGGAGGATACGCAGTATTTT.

The J gene is TRBJ1-2, the V gene TRBV14; 9 nucleotides align to TRBD1. Trimming removed 6 bases from V and 4 bases from J; junction bases left unmatched: 9. The CDR3 totals 15 residues. Germline V CDR1 and CDR2: SGHDN, FVKESK. The CDR3 nucleotides read TGTGCCAGCAGTCAAACGGGACAGGGTGTCTATGGCTACACCTTC. Its translation is CASSQTGQGVYGYTF.

The CDR3 DNA is TGCGCCAGCAGCCAAGTGGGCGAGACTGAAGCTTTCTTT. Its protein product is CASSQVGETEAFF. The rearrangement joins TRBV4-1 to TRBJ1-1; D gene unclear. This CDR3 is built from 13 residues. Germline-derived CDR1 and CDR2 are MGHRA and YSYEKL. V dropped 1 base and J dropped 5 bases, with 8 bases sitting between them.

This chain joins TRBV19 and TRBJ2-2; tentatively, D is TRBD2 (5 bases). In germline, CDR1 is LNHDA, CDR2 SQIVND (reference sequence). This CDR3 is 12 amino acids long. V was clipped by 10 bases and J by 4 bases, with 10 bases between them. CDR3 DNA: TGTGCCACCAGAGGGTTCACCGGGGAGCTGTTTTTT. Translation: CATRGFTGELFF.

The chain couples TRBV19 to TRBJ2-1; 7 bases map to TRBD2. Unmatched junction bases numbered 5, after V lost 7 bases and J lost 2 bases. The CDR3 loop spans 14 amino acids. Germline V CDR1 and CDR2: LNHDA, SQIVND (reference sequence). CDR3 amino acids: CASTRGDPYNEQFF. CDR3 nucleotides: TGTGCCAGTACCCGGGGGGATCCCTACAATGAGCAGTTCTTC. The variable domain in full, with the rest retrieved from reference TRBV19 and TRBJ2-1, is DGGITQSPKYLFRKEGQNVTLSCEQNLNHDAMYWYRQDPGQGLRLIYYSQIVNDFQKGDIAEGYSVSREKKESFPLTVTSAQKNPTAFYLCASTRGDPYNEQFFGPGTRLTVL.

The V and J genes are TRBV7-6 and TRBJ1-1, with 9 bases that match TRBD1. This CDR3 is 13 amino acids long. Germline lookup yields CDR1 SGHVS and CDR2 FNYEAQ. Trimming cost V 5 bases and J 4 bases; bases outside gene matches: 2. This chain's CDR3 is CASSKTGGTEAFF. The CDR3 DNA follows: TGTGCCAGCAGCAAGACAGGGGGCACTGAAGCTTTCTTT. The full variable domain, in which reference TRBV7-6 and TRBJ1-1 provide the parts outside the CDR3, is GAGVSQSPRYKVTKRGQDVALRCDPISGHVSLYWYRQALGQGPEFLTYFNYEAQQDKSGLPNDRFSAERPEGSISTLTIQRTEQRDSAMYRCASSKTGGTEAFFGQGTRLTVV.

The CDR3 loop is CASSQDEAGPSYEQYF. The CDR3 region has the DNA TGCGCCAGCAGCCAAGACGAAGCGGGACCATCCTACGAGCAGTACTTC. This sequence joins TRBV4-1 and TRBJ2-7; 7 bases fit TRBD2. Looked up from germline, CDR1 is MGHRA and CDR2 is YSYEKL. The junction had 6 bases not matched to a gene; V was cut back by 0 bases and J by 1 base. This CDR3 comprises 16 residues.

The genes are TRBV4-1 and TRBJ2-7, with TRBD1 matching over 8 bases. V gave up 0 bases and J gave up 3 bases; unmatched junction bases: 4. CDR1 and CDR2 from the germline V gene are MGHRA and YSYEKL. The CDR3 contains 15 residues. The CDR3 loop is CASSQEDREYYEQYF. The CDR3 nucleotides read TGCGCCAGCAGCCAAGAGGACAGGGAATACTACGAGCAGTACTTC.

In nucleotides, the CDR3 is TGCAGCGTTGAGACTCCGGGACTAGCTACAGGGGATGAGCAGTTCTTC. Its translation: CSVETPGLATGDEQFF. The chain links TRBV29-1 to TRBJ2-1, with 9 bases aligning to TRBD2. The length of the CDR3 is 16 residues. The ends lost 3 bases at V and 8 bases at J; junction bases unmatched: 14. Germline CDR1 is SQVTM and CDR2 is ANQGSEA.

The chain uses TRBV29-1 and TRBJ1-2; no firm D call. Germline V gene sequence: CDR1 SQVTM, CDR2 ANQGSEA. The ends were cut back, 7 bases at V and 0 bases at J, with 9 bases in the middle. There are 12 residues in the CDR3. CDR3 region: CSGHIPNYGYTF. For the CDR3, the DNA is TGCAGCGGACACATCCCTAACTATGGCTACACCTTC.

V is TRBV7-3 and J is TRBJ1-1, with D perhaps matching TRBD1 (5 bases). The V gene's germline CDR1 is SGHTA and CDR2 FQGTGA. The germline V and J ends were trimmed by 0 bases and 5 bases, with 10 bases remaining between them. The CDR3 spans 14 residues. The CDR3 DNA follows: TGTGCCAGCAGCTTAACAGGGGAGGGGACTGAAGCTTTCTTT. It encodes CASSLTGEGTEAFF.

Written as DNA, the CDR3 is TGCAGCGTTGAAGATCCCGACAGGAGCTCCTACAATGAGCAGTTCTTC. This codes for CSVEDPDRSSYNEQFF. V and J are TRBV29-1 and TRBJ2-1, with a tentative D call TRBD1 (6 bases). The CDR3 is 16 amino acids. Deletions cut 0 bases from V and 0 bases from J, with 12 bases between. Germline values: CDR1 SQVTM, CDR2 ANQGSEA.

This chain connects TRBV7-3 to TRBJ2-5; 10 nucleotides line up with TRBD2. The trim removed 6 bases at V and 0 bases at J, leaving 4 bases unmatched. The CDR3 runs 15 residues. The germline V gene has CDR1 SGHTA and CDR2 FQGTGA. The CDR3 region is CASRTTSGYQETQYF. The CDR3 bases are TGTGCCAGCAGAACGACTAGCGGGTACCAAGAGACCCAGTACTTC.

The chain links TRBV18 to TRBJ2-7; 8 nucleotides line up with TRBD1. V gave up 2 bases and J gave up 0 bases; unmatched junction bases: 0. The germline V gene has CDR1 KGHSH and CDR2 LQKENI. CDR3 length: 14 amino acids. The CDR3 DNA follows: TGTGCCAGCTCACCAGACAGGGGCTCCTACGAGCAGTACTTC. As protein: CASSPDRGSYEQYF.

The genes are TRBV19 and TRBJ1-2; D is unclear. V shed 6 bases and J shed 3 bases, with 14 bases lying between them. The CDR3 consists of 14 residues. Germline-derived CDR1 and CDR2 are LNHDA and SQIVND (reference sequence). Here the CDR3 DNA reads TGTGCCAGTAGGGCCTTGGCGGGCCACTATGGCTACACCTTC. Amino acid sequence: CASRALAGHYGYTF.

In the case of this clone: Other DNA sequences in the sample encode the same CDR3. This chain joins TRBV27 and TRBJ2-7; 11 bases agree with TRBD2. V lost 5 bases, J lost 2 bases, and 5 bases stayed unmatched. This CDR3 spans 15 amino acids. Germline lookup yields CDR1 MNHEY and CDR2 SMNVEV (reference sequence). In nucleotides, the CDR3 is TGTGCCAGCAGTCCCGGGACTAGCGGCACCTACGAGCAGTACTTC. Translating it yields CASSPGTSGTYEQYF.

The chain employs TRBV10-3 and TRBJ1-2; 7 bases fit TRBD1. The junction had 2 bases not matched to a gene; V was cut back by 3 bases and J by 7 bases. Germline V lookup: CDR1 ENHRY, CDR2 SYGVKD. This CDR3 is 12 amino acids long. CDR3 protein: CAISEGGPGYTF. CDR3 nucleotide sequence: TGTGCCATCAGTGAAGGGGGCCCTGGCTACACCTTC.

This clone has just one count. V and J are TRBV18 and TRBJ1-2; the D gene is possibly TRBD1 (5 bases). V gave up 3 bases and J gave up 1 base, with 21 bases separating them. The CDR3 consists of 18 residues. In germline, CDR1 is KGHSH, CDR2 LQKENI. CDR3 in DNA: TGTGCCAGCTCACCTCGTGCCTCCGCAAGGGGATTTAACTATGGCTACACCTTC. This sequence encodes CASSPRASARGFNYGYTF. Combining the CDR3 with reference TRBV18 and TRBJ1-2 gives the whole variable domain NAGVMQNPRHLVRRRGQEARLRCSPMKGHSHVYWYRQLPEEGLKFMVYLQKENIIDESGMPKERFSAEFPKEGPSILRIQQVVRGDSAAYFCASSPRASARGFNYGYTFGSGTRLTVV.

The chain uses TRBV19 and TRBJ1-5; the match to TRBD1 covers 7 bases. Germline V lookup: CDR1 LNHDA, CDR2 SQIVND (reference sequence). The CDR3 sequence is 15 residues long. After removal of 5 bases from V and 7 bases from J, the junction contained 11 bases not matched to a gene. The CDR3 nucleotides are TGTGCCAGTAGTGCCGGACAGGTCGTGTTCCAGCCCCAGCATTTT. Its protein is CASSAGQVVFQPQHF.

A single count supports this clone. The chain carries TRBV28 and TRBJ2-7, with a weak D call TRBD2 (6 bases). Trimming removed 5 bases from V and 2 bases from J, with 22 bases in between. This CDR3 is built from 17 residues. Germline CDR1 MDHEN, CDR2 SYDVKM. The CDR3 loop is CASSVIRDSRRPYEQYF. As DNA, the CDR3 is TGTGCCAGCAGTGTAATCCGGGACTCTCGGCGACCCTACGAGCAGTACTTC.

A single count supports this clone. The chain couples TRBV4-1 to TRBJ2-1; D is possibly TRBD2 (6 bases). Germline loops: CDR1 MGHRA, CDR2 YSYEKL. The CDR3 is 13 residues long. The V and J ends lost 2 bases and 9 bases respectively, with 11 bases between them. CDR3 region: CASSQQLEGEQFF. In DNA, the CDR3 is TGCGCCAGCAGCCAACAACTGGAGGGTGAGCAGTTCTTC.

The chain links TRBV11-1 to TRBJ2-1; the D gene is possibly TRBD1 (5 bases). Germline CDR1 is SGHAT and CDR2 is FQDESV (reference sequence). The CDR3 is 18 residues long. V was cut by 0 bases and J by 6 bases, with 21 bases left in between. The CDR3 spells CASSLARPEGAFSNEQFF. DNA for the CDR3: TGTGCCAGCAGCTTAGCAAGGCCCGAAGGGGCATTTTCCAATGAGCAGTTCTTC. The entire variable domain, with the rest obtained from reference TRBV11-1 and TRBJ2-1, is as follows: EAEVAQSPRYKITEKSQAVAFWCDPISGHATLYWYRQILGQGPELLVQFQDESVVDDSQLPKDRFSAERLKGVDSTLKIQPAELGDSAMYLCASSLARPEGAFSNEQFFGPGTRLTVL.

The chain uses TRBV15 and TRBJ2-1, with TRBD2 as a possible D gene (7 bases). The CDR3 length is 17 residues. V was trimmed by 7 bases and J by 0 bases, leaving 19 bases between them. Germline CDR1 and CDR2: LNHNV and YYDKDF (reference sequence). The CDR3 sequence: CATTLGPRGGSYNEQFF. In nucleotides, the CDR3 is TGTGCCACCACCCTCGGTCCGAGGGGGGGCTCCTACAATGAGCAGTTCTTC.

The chain combines TRBV15 with TRBJ2-3, with D tentatively TRBD2 (5 bases). Trimming cost V 0 bases and J 4 bases, with 8 bases left between them. Germline values: CDR1 LNHNV, CDR2 YYDKDF (reference sequence). The CDR3 is 14 residues long. The CDR3 bases are TGTGCCACCAGCAGAGATGAGGGCGCAGATACGCAGTATTTT. This gives the protein CATSRDEGADTQYF.